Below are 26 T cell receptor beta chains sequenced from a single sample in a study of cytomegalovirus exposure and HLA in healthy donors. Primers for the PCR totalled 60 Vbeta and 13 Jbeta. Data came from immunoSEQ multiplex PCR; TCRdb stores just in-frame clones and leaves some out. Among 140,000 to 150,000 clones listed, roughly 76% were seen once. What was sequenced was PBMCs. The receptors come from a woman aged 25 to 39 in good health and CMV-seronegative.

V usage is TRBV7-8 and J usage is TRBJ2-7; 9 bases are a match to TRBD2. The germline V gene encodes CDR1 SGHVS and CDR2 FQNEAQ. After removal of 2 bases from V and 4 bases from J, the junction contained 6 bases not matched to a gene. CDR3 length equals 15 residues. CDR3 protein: CASSLRRGGLYEQYF. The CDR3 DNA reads TGTGCCAGCAGCTTACGGCGGGGGGGCCTATACGAGCAGTACTTC.

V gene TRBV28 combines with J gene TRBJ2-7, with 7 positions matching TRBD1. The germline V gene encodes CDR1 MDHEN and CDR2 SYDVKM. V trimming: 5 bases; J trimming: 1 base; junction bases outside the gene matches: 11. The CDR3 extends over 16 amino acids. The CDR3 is CASSLRQGLASYEQYF. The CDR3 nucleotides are TGTGCCAGCAGTCTCCGACAGGGTCTTGCGTCCTACGAGCAGTACTTC.

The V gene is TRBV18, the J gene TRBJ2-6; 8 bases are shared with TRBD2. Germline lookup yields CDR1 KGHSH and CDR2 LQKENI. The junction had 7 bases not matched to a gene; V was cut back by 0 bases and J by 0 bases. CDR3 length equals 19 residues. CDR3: CASSPPVAGGLSGANVLTF. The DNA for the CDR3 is TGTGCCAGCTCACCACCGGTGGCGGGGGGCCTCTCTGGGGCCAACGTCCTGACTTTC.

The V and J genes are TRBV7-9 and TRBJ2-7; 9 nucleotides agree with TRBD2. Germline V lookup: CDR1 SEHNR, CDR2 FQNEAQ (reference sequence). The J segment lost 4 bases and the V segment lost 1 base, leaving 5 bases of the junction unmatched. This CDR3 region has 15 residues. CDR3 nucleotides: TGTGCCAGCAGCTTAGTTATAGCGGGAGTTTACGAGCAGTACTTC. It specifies CASSLVIAGVYEQYF.

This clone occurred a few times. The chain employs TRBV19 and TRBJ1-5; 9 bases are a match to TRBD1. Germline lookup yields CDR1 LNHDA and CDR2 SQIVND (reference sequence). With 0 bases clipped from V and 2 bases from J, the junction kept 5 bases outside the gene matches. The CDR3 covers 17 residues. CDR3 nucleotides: TGTGCCAGTAGTATAGACAGGGACAGGGTGGGCAATCAGCCCCAGCATTTT. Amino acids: CASSIDRDRVGNQPQHF.

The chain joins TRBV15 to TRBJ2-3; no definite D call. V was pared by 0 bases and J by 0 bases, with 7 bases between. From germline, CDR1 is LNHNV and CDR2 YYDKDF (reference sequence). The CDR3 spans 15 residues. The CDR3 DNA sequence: TGTGCCACCAGCAGAGATCGTCTGAGCACAGATACGCAGTATTTT. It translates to CATSRDRLSTDTQYF.

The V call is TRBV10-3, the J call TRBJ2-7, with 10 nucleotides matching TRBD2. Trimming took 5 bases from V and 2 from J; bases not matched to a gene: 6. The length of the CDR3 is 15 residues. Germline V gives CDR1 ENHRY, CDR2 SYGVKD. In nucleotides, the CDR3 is TGTGCCATCAGTAGGAAGAGCGGGGGGGCCTACGAGCAGTACTTC. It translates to CAISRKSGGAYEQYF.

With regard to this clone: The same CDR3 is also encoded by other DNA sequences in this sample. CDR3 loop: CASSRGWDTEAFF. In nucleotides, the CDR3 is TGTGCCAGCAGTCGGGGGTGGGACACTGAAGCTTTCTTT. The V gene is TRBV7-3, the J gene TRBJ1-1; D may be TRBD1 (5 bases). Looked up from germline, CDR1 is SGHTA and CDR2 is FQGTGA. Trimming removed 6 bases at V and 3 bases at J, with 11 bases between. This CDR3 is 13 amino acids long. The entire variable domain, with the rest obtained from reference TRBV7-3 and TRBJ1-1, is as follows: GAGVSQTPSNKVTEKGKYVELRCDPISGHTALYWYRQSLGQGPEFLIYFQGTGAADDSGLPNDRFFAVRPEGSVSTLKIQRTERGDSAVYLCASSRGWDTEAFFGQGTRLTVV.

The DNA of the CDR3 is TGTGCCAGCAGTAATAGCGGGAGCCCCGGGAATGAGCAGTTCTTC. Protein sequence: CASSNSGSPGNEQFF. V and J are TRBV2 and TRBJ2-1; 9 bases align to TRBD2. The germline gives CDR1 SNHLY, CDR2 FYNNEI. This CDR3 is 15 amino acids long. The V and J ends lost 5 bases and 7 bases, in that order; junction bases with no gene match: 9.

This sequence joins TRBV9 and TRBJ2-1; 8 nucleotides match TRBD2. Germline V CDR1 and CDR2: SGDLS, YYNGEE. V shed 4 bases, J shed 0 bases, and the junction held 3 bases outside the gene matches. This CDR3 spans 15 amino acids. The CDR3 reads CASSSGGGSYNEQFF. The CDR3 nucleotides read TGTGCCAGCAGCTCCGGGGGGGGCTCCTACAATGAGCAGTTCTTC.

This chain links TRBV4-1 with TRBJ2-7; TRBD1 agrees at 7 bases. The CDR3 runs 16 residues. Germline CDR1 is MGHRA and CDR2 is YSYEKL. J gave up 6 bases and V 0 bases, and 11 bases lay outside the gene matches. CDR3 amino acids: CASSQDRQGGLFEQYF. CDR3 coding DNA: TGCGCCAGCAGCCAAGATCGTCAAGGGGGCCTCTTCGAGCAGTACTTC.

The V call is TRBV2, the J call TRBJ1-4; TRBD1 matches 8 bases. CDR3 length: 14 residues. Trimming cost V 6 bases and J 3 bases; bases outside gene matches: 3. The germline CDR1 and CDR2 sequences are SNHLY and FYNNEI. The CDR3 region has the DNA TGTGCCAGCAGGGGACAGGTTCCTAATGAAAAACTGTTTTTT. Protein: CASRGQVPNEKLFF.

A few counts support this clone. CDR3 bases: TGTGCCATCTCCCAGACTCCAGATACGCAGTATTTT. Its translation is CAISQTPDTQYF. The V call is TRBV10-3, the J call TRBJ2-3; D is unclear. The CDR3 loop spans 12 amino acids. CDR1 is ENHRY, CDR2 SYGVKD, per germline. Trimming removed 8 bases from V and 4 bases from J, with 10 bases in between.

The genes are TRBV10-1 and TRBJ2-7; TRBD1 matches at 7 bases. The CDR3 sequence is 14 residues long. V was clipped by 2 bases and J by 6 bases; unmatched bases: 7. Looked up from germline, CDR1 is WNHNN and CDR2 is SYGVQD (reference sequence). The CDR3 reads CASSEIQGESEQYF. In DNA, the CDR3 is TGCGCCAGCAGTGAGATCCAGGGGGAGAGCGAGCAGTACTTC.

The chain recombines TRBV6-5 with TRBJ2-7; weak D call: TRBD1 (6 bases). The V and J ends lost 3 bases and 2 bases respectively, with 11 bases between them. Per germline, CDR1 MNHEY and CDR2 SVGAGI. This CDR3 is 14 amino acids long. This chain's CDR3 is CASSYGQGPYEQYF. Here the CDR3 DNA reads TGTGCCAGCAGTTATGGGCAGGGGCCCTACGAGCAGTACTTC.

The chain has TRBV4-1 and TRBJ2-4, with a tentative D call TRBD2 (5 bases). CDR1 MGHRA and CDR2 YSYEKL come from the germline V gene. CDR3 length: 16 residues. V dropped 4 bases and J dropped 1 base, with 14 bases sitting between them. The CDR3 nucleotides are TGCGCCAGCAGCCCCCTGGCGAGGGAGGCCAAAAACATTCAGTACTTC. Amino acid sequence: CASSPLAREAKNIQYF.

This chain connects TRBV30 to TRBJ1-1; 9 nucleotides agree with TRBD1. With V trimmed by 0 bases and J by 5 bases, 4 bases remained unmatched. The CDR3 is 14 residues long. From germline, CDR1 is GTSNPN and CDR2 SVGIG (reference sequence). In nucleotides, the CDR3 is TGTGCCTGGAGTGTAGGGGACAGGGTGACTGAAGCTTTCTTT. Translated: CAWSVGDRVTEAFF.

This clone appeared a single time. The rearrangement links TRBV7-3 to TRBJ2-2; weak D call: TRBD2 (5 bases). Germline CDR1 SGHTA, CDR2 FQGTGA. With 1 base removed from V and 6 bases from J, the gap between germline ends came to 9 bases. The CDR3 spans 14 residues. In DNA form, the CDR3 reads TGTGCCAGCAGCTTAAGAGGGATCGCCGGGGAGCTGTTTTTT. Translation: CASSLRGIAGELFF.

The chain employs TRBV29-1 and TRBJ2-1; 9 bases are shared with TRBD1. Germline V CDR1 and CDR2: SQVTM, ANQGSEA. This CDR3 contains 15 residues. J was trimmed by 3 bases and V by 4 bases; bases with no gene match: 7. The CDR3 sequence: CSVVTDRGNYNEQFF. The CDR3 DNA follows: TGCAGCGTTGTTACGGACAGGGGTAACTACAATGAGCAGTTCTTC.

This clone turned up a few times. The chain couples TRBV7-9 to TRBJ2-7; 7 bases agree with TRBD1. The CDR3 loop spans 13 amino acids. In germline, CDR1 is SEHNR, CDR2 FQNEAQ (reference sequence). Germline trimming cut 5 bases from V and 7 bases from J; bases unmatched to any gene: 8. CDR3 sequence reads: CASSPKDRLEQYF. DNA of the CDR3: TGTGCCAGCAGCCCGAAGGACAGGTTAGAGCAGTACTTC.

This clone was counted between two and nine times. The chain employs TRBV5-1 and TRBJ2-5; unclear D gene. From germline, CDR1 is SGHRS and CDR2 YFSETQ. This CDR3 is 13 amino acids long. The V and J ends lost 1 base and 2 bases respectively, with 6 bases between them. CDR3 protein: CASSLLSQETQYF. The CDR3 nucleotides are TGCGCCAGCAGCTTGCTTTCTCAAGAGACCCAGTACTTC.

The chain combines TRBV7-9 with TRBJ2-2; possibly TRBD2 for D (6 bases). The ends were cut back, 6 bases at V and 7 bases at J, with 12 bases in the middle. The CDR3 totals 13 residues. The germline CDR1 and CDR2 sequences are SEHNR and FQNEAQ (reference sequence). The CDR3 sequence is CASREIGGGELFF. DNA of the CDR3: TGTGCCAGCAGGGAGATCGGGGGCGGGGAGCTGTTTTTT.

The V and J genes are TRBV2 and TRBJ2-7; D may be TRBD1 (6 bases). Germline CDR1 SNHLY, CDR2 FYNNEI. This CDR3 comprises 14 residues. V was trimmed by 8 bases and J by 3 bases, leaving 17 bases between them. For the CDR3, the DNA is TGTGCCAGCTCATTACAGGGAACCCTCTACGAGCAGTACTTC. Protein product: CASSLQGTLYEQYF.

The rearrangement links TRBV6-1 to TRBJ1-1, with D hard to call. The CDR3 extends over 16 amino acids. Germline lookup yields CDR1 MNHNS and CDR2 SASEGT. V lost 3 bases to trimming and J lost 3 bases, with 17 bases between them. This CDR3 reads CASSDSLRTADTEAFF. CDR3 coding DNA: TGTGCCAGCAGTGATAGCCTCCGGACTGCGGACACTGAAGCTTTCTTT.

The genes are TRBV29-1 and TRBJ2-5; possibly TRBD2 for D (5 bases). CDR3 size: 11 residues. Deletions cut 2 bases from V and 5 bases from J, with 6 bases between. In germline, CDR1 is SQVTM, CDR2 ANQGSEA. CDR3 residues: CSVEREETQYF. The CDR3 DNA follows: TGCAGCGTTGAAAGGGAGGAGACCCAGTACTTC.

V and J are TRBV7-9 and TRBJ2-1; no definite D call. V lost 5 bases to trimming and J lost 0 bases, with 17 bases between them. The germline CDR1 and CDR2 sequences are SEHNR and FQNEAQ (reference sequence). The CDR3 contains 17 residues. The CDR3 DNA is TGTGCCAGCAGCCCATCGTCCCGGAGTTACTCCTACAATGAGCAGTTCTTC. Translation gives CASSPSSRSYSYNEQFF.